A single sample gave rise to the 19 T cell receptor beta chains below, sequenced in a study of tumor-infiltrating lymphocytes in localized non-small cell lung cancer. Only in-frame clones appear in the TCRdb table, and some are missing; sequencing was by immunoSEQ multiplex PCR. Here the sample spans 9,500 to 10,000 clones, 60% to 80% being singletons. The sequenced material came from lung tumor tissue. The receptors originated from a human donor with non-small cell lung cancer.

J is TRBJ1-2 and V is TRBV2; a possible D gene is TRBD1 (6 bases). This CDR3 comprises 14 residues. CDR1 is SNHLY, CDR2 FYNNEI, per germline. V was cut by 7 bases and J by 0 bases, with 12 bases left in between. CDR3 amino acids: CASKTGLANYGYTF. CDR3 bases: TGTGCCAGCAAAACAGGGTTAGCTAACTATGGCTACACCTTC.

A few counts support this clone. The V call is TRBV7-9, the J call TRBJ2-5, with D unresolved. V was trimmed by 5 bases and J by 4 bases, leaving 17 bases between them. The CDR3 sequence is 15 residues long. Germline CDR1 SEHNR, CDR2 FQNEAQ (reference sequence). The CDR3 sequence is CASSLGTVYIETQYF. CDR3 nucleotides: TGTGCCAGCAGCCTAGGCACAGTCTACATAGAGACCCAGTACTTC.

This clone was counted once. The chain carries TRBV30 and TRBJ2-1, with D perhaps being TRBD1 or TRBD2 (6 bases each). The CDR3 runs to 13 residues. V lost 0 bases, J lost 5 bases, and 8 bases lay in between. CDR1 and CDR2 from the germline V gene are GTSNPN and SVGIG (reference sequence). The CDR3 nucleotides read TGTGCCTGGAGTGTAGGGGGGAACAATGAGCAGTTCTTC. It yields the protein CAWSVGGNNEQFF.

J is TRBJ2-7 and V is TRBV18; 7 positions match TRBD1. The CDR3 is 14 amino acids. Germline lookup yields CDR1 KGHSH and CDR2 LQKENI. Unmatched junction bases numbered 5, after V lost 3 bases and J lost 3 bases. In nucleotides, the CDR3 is TGTGCCAGCTCACCTCCCCGGGACAGCTACGAGCAGTACTTC. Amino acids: CASSPPRDSYEQYF.

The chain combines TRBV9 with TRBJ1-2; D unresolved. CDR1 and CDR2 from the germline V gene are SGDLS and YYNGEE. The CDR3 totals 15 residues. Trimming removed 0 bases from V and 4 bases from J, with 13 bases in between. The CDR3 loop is CASSVGAATLYGYTF. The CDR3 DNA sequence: TGTGCCAGCAGCGTAGGAGCGGCGACGCTCTATGGCTACACCTTC.

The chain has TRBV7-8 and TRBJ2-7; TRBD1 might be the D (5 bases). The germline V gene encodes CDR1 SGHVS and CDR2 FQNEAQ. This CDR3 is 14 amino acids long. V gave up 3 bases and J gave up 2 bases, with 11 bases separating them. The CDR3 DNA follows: TGTGCCAGCAGCTTCCGAAGGGGCCCCTACGAGCAGTACTTC. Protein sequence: CASSFRRGPYEQYF.

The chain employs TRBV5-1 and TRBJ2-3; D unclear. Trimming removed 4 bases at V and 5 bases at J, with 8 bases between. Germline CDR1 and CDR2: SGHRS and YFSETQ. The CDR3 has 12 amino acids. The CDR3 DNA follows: TGCGCCAGCAGCCCCGGGCTAGATACGCAGTATTTT. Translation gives CASSPGLDTQYF.

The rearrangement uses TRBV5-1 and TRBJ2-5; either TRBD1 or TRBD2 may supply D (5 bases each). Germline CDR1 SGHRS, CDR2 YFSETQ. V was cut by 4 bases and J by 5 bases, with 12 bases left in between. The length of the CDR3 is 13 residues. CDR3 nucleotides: TGCGCCAGCAGCCCGCGGGCAGGGGAGACCCAGTACTTC. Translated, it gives CASSPRAGETQYF.

The CDR3: CASSPGTGGIGNTIYF. The CDR3 DNA sequence: TGCGCCAGCAGCCCTGGGACAGGGGGCATTGGAAACACCATATATTTT. The chain employs TRBV5-1 and TRBJ1-3; the match to TRBD1 covers 12 bases. The CDR3 is 16 amino acids. Germline assignment: CDR1 SGHRS and CDR2 YFSETQ. J gave up 3 bases and V 4 bases, and 5 bases lay outside the gene matches. Using reference TRBV5-1 and TRBJ1-3 for the parts outside the CDR3, the full variable domain is KAGVTQTPRYLIKTRGQQVTLSCSPISGHRSVSWYQQTPGQGLQFLFEYFSETQRNKGNFPGRFSGRQFSNSRSEMNVSTLELGDSALYLCASSPGTGGIGNTIYFGEGSWLTVV.

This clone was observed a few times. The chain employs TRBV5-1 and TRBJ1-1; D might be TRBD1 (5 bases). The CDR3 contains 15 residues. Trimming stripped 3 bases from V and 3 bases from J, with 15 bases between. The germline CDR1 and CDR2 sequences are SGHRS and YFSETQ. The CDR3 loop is CASSSRGNVDTEAFF. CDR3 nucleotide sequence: TGCGCCAGCAGCTCAAGGGGTAATGTGGACACTGAAGCTTTCTTT.

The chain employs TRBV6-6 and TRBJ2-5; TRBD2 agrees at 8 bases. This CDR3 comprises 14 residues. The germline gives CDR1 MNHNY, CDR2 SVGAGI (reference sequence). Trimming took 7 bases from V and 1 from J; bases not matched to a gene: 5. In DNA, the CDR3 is TGTGCCAGCACCTACGGGGGGGCCCAAGAGACCCAGTACTTC. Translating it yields CASTYGGAQETQYF.

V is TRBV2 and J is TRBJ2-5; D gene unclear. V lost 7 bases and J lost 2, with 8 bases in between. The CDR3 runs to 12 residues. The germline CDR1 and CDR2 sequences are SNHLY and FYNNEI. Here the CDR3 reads CASMSVQETQYF. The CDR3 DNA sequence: TGTGCCAGCATGAGCGTACAAGAGACCCAGTACTTC.

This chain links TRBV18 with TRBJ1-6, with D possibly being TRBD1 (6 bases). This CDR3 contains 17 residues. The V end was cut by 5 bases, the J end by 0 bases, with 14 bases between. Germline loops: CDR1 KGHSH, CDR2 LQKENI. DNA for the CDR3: TGTGCCAGCTCATTGGGGGCAGGGAGCTCCTATAATTCACCCCTCCACTTT. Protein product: CASSLGAGSSYNSPLHF.

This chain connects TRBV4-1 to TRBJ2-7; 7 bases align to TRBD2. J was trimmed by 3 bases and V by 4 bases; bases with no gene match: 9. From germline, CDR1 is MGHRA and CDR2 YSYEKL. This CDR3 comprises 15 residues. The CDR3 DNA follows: TGCGCCAGCAGCCCTCGAGCAGCGGGGTTCTACGAGCAGTACTTC. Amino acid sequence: CASSPRAAGFYEQYF.

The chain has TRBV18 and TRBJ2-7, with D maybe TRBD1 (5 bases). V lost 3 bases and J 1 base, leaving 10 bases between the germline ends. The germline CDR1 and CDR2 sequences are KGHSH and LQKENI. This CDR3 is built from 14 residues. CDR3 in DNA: TGTGCCAGCTCACCCGACAGACTTTCCTACGAGCAGTACTTC. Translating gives CASSPDRLSYEQYF.

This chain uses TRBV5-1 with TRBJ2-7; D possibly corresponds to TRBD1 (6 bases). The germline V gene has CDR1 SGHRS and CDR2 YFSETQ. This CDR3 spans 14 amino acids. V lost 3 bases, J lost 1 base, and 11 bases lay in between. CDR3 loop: CASSSTGGSYEQYF. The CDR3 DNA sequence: TGCGCCAGCAGCTCGACAGGTGGATCCTACGAGCAGTACTTC.

The CDR3 sequence: CASSLAGGANTEAFF. DNA for the CDR3: TGCGCCAGCAGCCTGGCGGGAGGGGCGAACACTGAAGCTTTCTTT. The rearrangement joins TRBV5-1 to TRBJ1-1, with a possible D match to TRBD1 (5 bases). This CDR3 is built from 15 residues. CDR1 is SGHRS, CDR2 YFSETQ, per germline. V lost 4 bases and J lost 1, with 14 bases in between.

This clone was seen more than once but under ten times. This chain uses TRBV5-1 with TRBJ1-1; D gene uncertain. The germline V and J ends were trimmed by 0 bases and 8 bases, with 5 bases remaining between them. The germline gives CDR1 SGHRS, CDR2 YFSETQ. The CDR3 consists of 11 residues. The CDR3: CASSLGGEAFF. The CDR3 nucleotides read TGCGCCAGCAGCTTGGGAGGGGAAGCTTTCTTT.

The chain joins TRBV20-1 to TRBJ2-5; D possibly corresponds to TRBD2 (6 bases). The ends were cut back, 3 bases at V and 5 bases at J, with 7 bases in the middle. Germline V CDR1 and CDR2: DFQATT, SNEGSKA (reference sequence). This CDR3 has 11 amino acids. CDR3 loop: CSASLAETQYF. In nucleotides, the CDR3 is TGCAGTGCTAGTCTAGCGGAGACCCAGTACTTC.